The next 17 T cell receptor beta chains were all read from a single sample in a study of Tregs in tolerant kidney transplant recipients. Data came from immunoSEQ multiplex PCR; TCRdb stores just in-frame clones and leaves some out. There are tens of thousands of clones in the sample; more than 85% occur only once, and 0.46% lies in the top ten. The source was CD4+ T cells from blood, collected before the transplant. These receptor sequences come from a human donor who received a combined kidney and bone marrow transplant.

This clone showed up just a few times. The chain recombines TRBV10-3 with TRBJ1-3, with a possible D match to TRBD1 (6 bases). Trimming stripped 6 bases from V and 4 bases from J, with 7 bases between. The germline CDR1 and CDR2 sequences are ENHRY and SYGVKD. There are 12 residues in the CDR3. The CDR3 DNA reads TGTGCCATCAGAGGACAGGGAAACACCATATATTTT. Translated: CAIRGQGNTIYF.

The chain uses TRBV5-1 and TRBJ2-7, with unresolved D. The germline CDR1 and CDR2 sequences are SGHRS and YFSETQ. The CDR3 is made up of 12 amino acids. The V end lost 0 bases, the J end lost 5 bases, and 6 bases lay between the germline ends. The CDR3 DNA reads TGCGCCAGCAGCTTGGTACTCCACGAGCAGTACTTC. The encoded protein is CASSLVLHEQYF.

V gene TRBV7-3 combines with J gene TRBJ2-2, with D possibly TRBD2 on 5 matching bases. There are 14 residues in the CDR3. CDR1 is SGHTA, CDR2 FQGTGA, per germline. V was shortened by 1 base and J by 7 bases, with 10 bases between the two germline ends. The CDR3 loop reads CASSLNSGLGELFF. The CDR3 coding sequence is TGTGCCAGCAGCTTAAACAGCGGTCTCGGGGAGCTGTTTTTT. The variable domain in full, with the rest retrieved from reference TRBV7-3 and TRBJ2-2, is GAGVSQTPSNKVTEKGKYVELRCDPISGHTALYWYRQSLGQGPEFLIYFQGTGAADDSGLPNDRFFAVRPEGSVSTLKIQRTERGDSAVYLCASSLNSGLGELFFGEGSRLTVL.

The chain joins TRBV15 to TRBJ2-5, with 7 bases aligning to TRBD1. The germline CDR1 and CDR2 sequences are LNHNV and YYDKDF (reference sequence). CDR3 length: 15 amino acids. The V and J ends lost 7 bases and 2 bases, in that order; junction bases with no gene match: 10. As DNA, the CDR3 is TGTGCCACCACCCGAAAAACAGGGGTTCAAGAGACCCAGTACTTC. Translated: CATTRKTGVQETQYF.

The J gene is TRBJ1-3, the V gene TRBV30; D is undetermined. Trimming took off 4 bases at V and 4 bases at J, with 14 bases between the two ends. This CDR3 spans 14 amino acids. From germline, CDR1 is GTSNPN and CDR2 SVGIG (reference sequence). DNA for the CDR3: TGTGCCTGGAAAGCTCGGAGGTTGGGAAACACCATATATTTT. Translating it yields CAWKARRLGNTIYF.

V usage is TRBV7-2 and J usage is TRBJ2-5; D uncertain. Trimming pared 1 base from V and 5 bases from J, leaving 8 bases between. The germline gives CDR1 SGHTA, CDR2 FQGNSA. The CDR3 contains 13 residues. CDR3 DNA sequence: TGTGCCAGCAGCTTAGTTGCGGCGGAGACCCAGTACTTC. It yields the protein CASSLVAAETQYF.

V usage is TRBV5-1 and J usage is TRBJ1-4, with 9 bases lining up with TRBD1. The CDR3 is made up of 16 amino acids. The trim removed 0 bases at V and 8 bases at J, leaving 8 bases unmatched. CDR1 is SGHRS and CDR2 is YFSETQ in the germline V gene. CDR3 in amino acids: CASSLARTGGLEKLFF. The CDR3 coding sequence is TGCGCCAGCAGCTTGGCCAGAACAGGGGGCCTGGAAAAACTGTTTTTT.

The rearrangement joins TRBV19 to TRBJ2-2; perhaps TRBD2 as D (6 bases). This CDR3 comprises 14 residues. V lost 9 bases and J 5 bases, leaving 16 bases between the germline ends. Germline V lookup: CDR1 LNHDA, CDR2 SQIVND (reference sequence). The CDR3 region is CASVAGRHTGELFF. The CDR3 bases are TGTGCCAGCGTCGCGGGGAGACATACCGGGGAGCTGTTTTTT.

The V gene is TRBV5-1, the J gene TRBJ2-1, with D tentatively TRBD2 (6 bases). The V end was cut by 1 base, the J end by 1 base, with 9 bases between. CDR1 is SGHRS, CDR2 YFSETQ, per germline. The CDR3 is 15 residues long. The CDR3, as DNA: TGCGCCAGCAGCTTGACTAGCCCTTCCTACAATGAGCAGTTCTTC. This gives the protein CASSLTSPSYNEQFF.

The chain carries TRBV19 and TRBJ1-5, with D tentatively TRBD1 (6 bases). The CDR3 covers 15 residues. Germline assignment: CDR1 LNHDA and CDR2 SQIVND (reference sequence). V lost 2 bases and J 3 bases, leaving 11 bases between the germline ends. CDR3 region: CASSIYRAVNQPQHF. DNA of the CDR3: TGTGCCAGTAGTATATACAGGGCAGTCAATCAGCCCCAGCATTTT.

J is TRBJ1-6 and V is TRBV11-2; possible D gene TRBD1, 6 bases. In germline, CDR1 is SGHAT, CDR2 FQNNGV. V was shortened by 5 bases and J by 6 bases, with 14 bases between the two germline ends. This CDR3 region has 15 residues. The CDR3: CASSPPQGANSPLHF. CDR3 sequence (DNA): TGTGCCAGCAGCCCCCCACAGGGTGCTAATTCACCCCTCCACTTT. The variable domain in full, completed from reference TRBV11-2 and TRBJ1-6, reads EAGVAQSPRYKIIEKRQSVAFWCNPISGHATLYWYQQILGQGPKLLIQFQNNGVVDDSQLPKDRFSAERLKGVDSTLKIQPAKLEDSAVYLCASSPPQGANSPLHFGNGTRLTVT.

V is TRBV28 and J is TRBJ1-2; 7 nucleotides align to TRBD1. CDR3 length: 13 amino acids. The V gene's germline CDR1 is MDHEN and CDR2 SYDVKM. Trimming took 10 bases from V and 5 from J; bases not matched to a gene: 10. The CDR3, as DNA: TGTGCCACTTCGACAGGGTTGAGGTATGGCTACACCTTC. This translates into CATSTGLRYGYTF.

The V call is TRBV4-3, the J call TRBJ2-5, with a tentative D call TRBD2 (5 bases). The better agreement between TRBJ2-7 and the DNA end casts doubt on the J call. CDR3 length equals 15 residues. The V gene's germline CDR1 is LGHNA and CDR2 YSLEER. The CDR3 region is CASSPTNLGSYEQYF. The CDR3 DNA reads as TGCGCCAGCAGCCCAACAAACCTGGGGAGTTACGAGCAGTACTTC.

This clone was found a few times. The rearrangement links TRBV19 to TRBJ1-1, with a possible D match to TRBD1 (5 bases). Germline V gene sequence: CDR1 LNHDA, CDR2 SQIVND (reference sequence). The CDR3 length is 15 residues. V lost 4 bases, J lost 1 base, and 13 bases lay in between. The CDR3 region is CASSRSGLPNTEAFF. For the CDR3, the DNA is TGTGCCAGTAGTAGGTCGGGACTTCCGAACACTGAAGCTTTCTTT. Full variable domain (remainder filled in from reference TRBV19 and TRBJ1-1): DGGITQSPKYLFRKEGQNVTLSCEQNLNHDAMYWYRQDPGQGLRLIYYSQIVNDFQKGDIAEGYSVSREKKESFPLTVTSAQKNPTAFYLCASSRSGLPNTEAFFGQGTRLTVV.

This chain joins TRBV9 and TRBJ2-2, with 8 bases matching TRBD1. The V gene's germline CDR1 is SGDLS and CDR2 YYNGEE. The CDR3 has 16 residues. J was trimmed by 0 bases and V by 4 bases; bases with no gene match: 5. CDR3: CASSSLTGANTGELFF. The CDR3 DNA sequence: TGTGCCAGCAGCTCCCTGACAGGGGCGAACACCGGGGAGCTGTTTTTT.

This rearrangement joins TRBV7-2 to TRBJ2-3; 9 bases are shared with TRBD1. The CDR3 is 14 residues long. V was clipped by 5 bases and J by 1 base; unmatched bases: 1. CDR1 SGHTA and CDR2 FQGNSA come from the germline V gene. CDR3 in DNA: TGTGCCAGCAGCCGGGACAGGGGCACAGATACGCAGTATTTT. It yields the protein CASSRDRGTDTQYF.

This clone was seen only once. This chain connects TRBV11-2 to TRBJ2-7, with D perhaps TRBD2 (6 bases). Trimming shortened V by 5 bases and J by 6 bases, and 20 bases separated the two germline ends. The CDR3 consists of 15 residues. Germline V CDR1 and CDR2: SGHAT, FQNNGV. The CDR3, as DNA: TGTGCCAGCAGCCCCGAGACTAGTAGGGTTGCCGAGCAGTACTTC. Residues: CASSPETSRVAEQYF.